A selection of T cell receptor beta chains follows, all from one sample in a study of T cells in Graves' hyperthyroidism and ophthalmopathy. One entry per CDR3 protein results from TCRdb running MiXCR on the multiplex PCR reads. The sample has fewer than 350,000 distinct CDR3 sequences, 21% seen once. What was sequenced was blood. These receptors all stem from a woman between 45 and 60 years old with Graves' hyperthyroidism. The conserved cysteine and the conserved F or W are not part of the CDR3 here.

12 | TRBV6-1 | ASSSGGAIYGYT
8 | TRBV6-1 | ASSEEGYT
11 | TRBV28 | ASSFLNYQPQH
12 | TRBV7-3 | ASSSREGLSEQF
16 | TRBV7-2 | ASSRTRLAGGRTGELF
16 | TRBV7-9 | ASSPQGVFGIRSYEQY
14 | TRBV3-1 | ASSQGWSTGGTEAF
14 | TRBV11-3 | ASSARDRGYTGELF
13 | TRBV6-1 | ASRPRRDRVYEQY
13 | TRBV27 | ASSFSGTANYGYT
14 | TRBV7-9 | ASSPGGVGGTGELF
13 | TRBV30 | AWSVGAGGGETQY
10 | TRBV6-2/TRBV6-3 | ASRGGIYGYT
11 | TRBV5-4 | ASSNEGNYGYT
13 | TRBV4-2 | ASSPELVNTYEQY
15 | TRBV20-1 | SARKAGGPGDLDTQY
10 | TRBV20-1 | SARDQTPEAF
12 | TRBV7-3 | ASSQRGFNNEQF
10 | TRBV29-1 | SVERGRETQY
11 | TRBV28 | ASSHQSPGEQY
12 | TRBV14 | ASSQGQGLGEQY
13 | TRBV5-6 | ASSPGTRGTDTQY
11 | TRBV6-1 | ASRASLGYGYT
13 | TRBV6-1 | ASGFGFGLDSPLH
12 | TRBV15 | ATSRDAVSDTQY
12 | TRBV5-5 | ASSFTGERYEQY
13 | TRBV7-8 | ASSLSDRPNSPLH
12 | TRBV19 | ASRVTGLDTEAF
12 | TRBV25-1 | ASSEWGQNYEQY
17 | TRBV6-2/TRBV6-3 | ASSDPWTGGVLSNQPQH
15 | TRBV7-2 | ASSSDPAGYLYNEQF
12 | TRBV2 | ASQSGASNQPQH
13 | TRBV5-5 | ASSFQDRGYSPLH
12 | TRBV19 | ASSITGTNTEAF
13 | TRBV5-8 | ASDVGRQGADTQY
14 | TRBV12-3/TRBV12-4 | ASSPRLAPLQETQY
14 | TRBV25-1 | ASSDPGTGAYNEQF
15 | TRBV6-5 | ASRSMAADTMNTEAF
14 | TRBV3-1 | ASSQIAGRNTGELF
13 | TRBV5-8 | ASSTGTGAPDTQY
13 | TRBV4-1 | ASRRTSGRWDTQY
14 | TRBV7-2 | ACRIRQGAAKETQY
11 | TRBV6-5 | ARRTDKAYEQY
11 | TRBV12-3/TRBV12-4 | ASSLSRDNEQF
11 | TRBV20-1 | SASWLKGDEQY
12 | TRBV20-1 | SASVTSGPSTQY
12 | TRBV18 | ASSNWRPTDTQY